This passage covers 26 T cell receptor beta chains from one sample sequenced in a study of blood T cells in healthy people across ages. It was with a sample-barcoded 5' primer and a J-beta primer mix that a second PCR of roughly 7 to 12 cycles was run. TCRdb reprocessed the 5' RACE reads via MiXCR and lists one record per CDR3 protein. Here the sample spans approximately 800,000 distinct CDR3 sequences, about 61% being singletons. Sequenced: blood. The source is a man aged 35 to 55 in good health.

The V gene is TRBV27, the J gene TRBJ2-3, with 7 bases aligning to TRBD2. CDR3 size: 17 residues. The V gene end was trimmed by 6 bases and the J gene end by 3 bases; junction bases not matched to a gene: 15. CDR1 and CDR2 (germline): MNHEY, SMNVEV (reference sequence). CDR3 DNA sequence: TGTGCCAGCAGACTCACTCACGCGGGAGTGAGGACAGATACGCAGTATTTT. Encoded protein: CASRLTHAGVRTDTQYF.

The chain has TRBV10-2 and TRBJ2-1, with D tentatively TRBD2 (6 bases). Trimming removed 4 bases at V and 1 base at J, with 8 bases between. The length of the CDR3 is 14 residues. The V gene's germline CDR1 is WSHSY and CDR2 SAAADI. The chain's CDR3 is CASSAGASYNEQFF. CDR3 nucleotide sequence: TGCGCCAGCAGTGCGGGAGCTTCCTACAATGAGCAGTTCTTC.

The chain carries TRBV9 and TRBJ2-3; 7 nucleotides match TRBD2. CDR3 length equals 18 residues. With 2 bases clipped from V and 1 base from J, the junction kept 13 bases outside the gene matches. Germline V CDR1 and CDR2: SGDLS, YYNGEE. CDR3 nucleotides: TGTGCCAGCAGCGTCTTTCCCGCTATCGCGGGGGGCACAGATACGCAGTATTTT. The encoded protein is CASSVFPAIAGGTDTQYF.

The gene calls are TRBV27 and TRBJ2-1; D is perhaps TRBD1 or TRBD2 (5 bases each). CDR1 MNHEY and CDR2 SMNVEV come from the germline V gene (reference sequence). This CDR3 is built from 12 residues. Trimming stripped 6 bases from V and 10 bases from J, with 13 bases between. The CDR3 spells CASSAGTHEQFF. CDR3 nucleotide sequence: TGTGCCAGCAGCGCCGGGACCCACGAGCAGTTCTTC.

This clonotype occurred a few times. This chain uses TRBV6-5 with TRBJ2-6; 9 bases are a match to TRBD1. The CDR3 spans 16 residues. The V gene end was trimmed by 6 bases and the J gene end by 4 bases; junction bases not matched to a gene: 7. The germline gives CDR1 MNHEY, CDR2 SVGAGI. DNA of the CDR3: TGTGCCAGCAGACCACAGGGGGCGCGGGGGGCCAACGTCCTGACTTTC. Translation gives CASRPQGARGANVLTF.

This CDR3 reads CASGENYEQYF. The CDR3 region has the DNA TGTGCCAGCGGAGAAAACTACGAGCAGTACTTC. The chain couples TRBV6-2 or TRBV6-3 to TRBJ2-5; D ambiguous. The DNA matches TRBJ2-7 better at its end, which makes the J call doubtful. There are 11 residues in the CDR3. The germline gives CDR1 MNHEY, CDR2 SVGEGT.

The chain recombines TRBV9 with TRBJ2-3; D possibly corresponds to TRBD2 (6 bases). In germline, CDR1 is SGDLS, CDR2 YYNGEE. V gave up 4 bases and J gave up 2 bases, with 14 bases separating them. This CDR3 spans 15 amino acids. The CDR3 bases are TGTGCCAGCAGCTCACTAGCCGCGGTCACAGATACGCAGTATTTT. It yields the protein CASSSLAAVTDTQYF.

This clonotype was observed at least ten times. The chain couples TRBV27 to TRBJ2-7, with D possibly being TRBD1 or TRBD2 (6 bases each). The V gene lost 6 bases and the J gene lost 2 bases, with 17 bases spanning the gap. Germline CDR1 reads MNHEY; CDR2 reads SMNVEV (reference sequence). The CDR3 spans 15 residues. CDR3 loop: CASSLSARGAYEQYF. In DNA form, the CDR3 reads TGTGCCAGCAGCCTCTCTGCTAGGGGGGCCTACGAGCAGTACTTC.

The table lists this clonotype with many counts. The chain couples TRBV28 to TRBJ2-7; D not resolved. The V end was cut by 6 bases, the J end by 2 bases, with 8 bases between. The CDR3 runs to 12 residues. Germline loops: CDR1 MDHEN, CDR2 SYDVKM. CDR3 nucleotide sequence: TGTGCCAGCAGCCCGACCACCTACGAGCAGTACTTC. Amino acid sequence: CASSPTTYEQYF.

J is TRBJ2-5 and V is TRBV15, with 10 positions matching TRBD1. With 4 bases clipped from V and 5 bases from J, the junction kept 7 bases outside the gene matches. The germline CDR1 and CDR2 sequences are LNHNV and YYDKDF (reference sequence). The length of the CDR3 is 15 residues. CDR3 loop: CATSIDRGLGETQYF. CDR3 sequence (DNA): TGTGCCACCAGCATCGACAGGGGGCTCGGGGAGACCCAGTACTTC.

The chain employs TRBV12-3 or TRBV12-4 and TRBJ2-7; 12 bases line up with TRBD2. The CDR3 runs to 18 residues. Trimming removed 4 bases from V and 1 base from J; junction bases left unmatched: 11. In nucleotides, the CDR3 is TGTGCCAGCAGTTCCCAGGGAGCGGGACTAGCGGGTTCCTACGAGCAGTACTTC. Its translation is CASSSQGAGLAGSYEQYF.

The chain joins TRBV28 to TRBJ2-3; possible D gene TRBD2, 7 bases. Looked up from germline, CDR1 is MDHEN and CDR2 is SYDVKM. This CDR3 region has 15 residues. Trimming cost V 7 bases and J 3 bases, with 17 bases left between them. This CDR3 is CASTPHREGTDTQYF. The CDR3 DNA sequence: TGTGCCAGCACCCCTCACAGGGAGGGAACAGATACGCAGTATTTT.

DNA of the CDR3: TGTGCCAGCAGCGTAGCAATTAACGCAAACACTGAAGCTTTCTTT. This translates into CASSVAINANTEAFF. The chain has TRBV9 and TRBJ1-1; no definite D call. V lost 0 bases and J lost 2, with 11 bases in between. The CDR3 has 15 amino acids. The V gene's germline CDR1 is SGDLS and CDR2 YYNGEE.

This sequence joins TRBV6-5 and TRBJ2-7; tentative D call: TRBD2 (6 bases). Trimming stripped 2 bases from V and 5 bases from J, with 16 bases between. The CDR3 is 15 amino acids. Germline lookup yields CDR1 MNHEY and CDR2 SVGAGI. The CDR3 DNA reads as TGTGCCAGCAGTTACCGACTAGTCGGGGGACACGAGCAGTACTTC. Translation gives CASSYRLVGGHEQYF.

This clonotype was counted a few times. The chain carries TRBV7-9 and TRBJ2-7; D tentatively fits TRBD1 or TRBD2 (5 bases each). The CDR3 has 16 amino acids. The germline CDR1 and CDR2 sequences are SEHNR and FQNEAQ (reference sequence). Trimming pared 5 bases from V and 3 bases from J, leaving 20 bases between. The CDR3 protein is CASSPSGPQWSYEQYF. The CDR3 DNA reads TGTGCCAGCAGCCCTTCGGGACCCCAATGGAGCTACGAGCAGTACTTC.

The chain carries TRBV27 and TRBJ2-1; 10 bases agree with TRBD1. The CDR3 spans 16 residues. V was pared by 6 bases and J by 6 bases, with 11 bases of the junction left unmatched. Germline loops: CDR1 MNHEY, CDR2 SMNVEV (reference sequence). The CDR3: CASRDRGLSVRNEQFF. CDR3 nucleotides: TGTGCCAGCAGGGACAGGGGGTTAAGTGTTCGCAATGAGCAGTTCTTC.

The chain links TRBV4-3 to TRBJ2-1, with D perhaps matching TRBD1 or TRBD2 (5 bases each). This CDR3 is 15 amino acids long. Germline lookup yields CDR1 LGHNA and CDR2 YSLEER. The V and J ends lost 0 bases and 5 bases respectively, with 11 bases between them. CDR3 protein: CASSQDFGTDNEQFF. CDR3 in DNA: TGCGCCAGCAGCCAAGATTTCGGGACGGACAATGAGCAGTTCTTC.

The chain couples TRBV5-1 to TRBJ1-1; D is possibly TRBD1 (5 bases). This CDR3 is built from 16 residues. V lost 0 bases to trimming and J lost 3 bases, with 15 bases between them. The germline V gene has CDR1 SGHRS and CDR2 YFSETQ. CDR3 sequence: CASSLGSGGRDTEAFF. In DNA form, the CDR3 reads TGCGCCAGCAGCTTGGGTTCGGGGGGACGGGACACTGAAGCTTTCTTT.

Many counts were recorded for this clonotype. The rearrangement joins TRBV20-1 to TRBJ2-1; 9 bases agree with TRBD2. This CDR3 comprises 16 residues. The V and J ends lost 3 bases and 3 bases, in that order; junction bases with no gene match: 9. CDR1 and CDR2 (germline): DFQATT, SNEGSKA (reference sequence). CDR3 region: CSARAPLAGSYNEQFF. The CDR3 bases are TGCAGTGCTAGGGCCCCCCTAGCGGGAAGCTACAATGAGCAGTTCTTC.

The gene calls are TRBV6-1 and TRBJ1-1, with 8 nucleotides matching TRBD1. The CDR3 sequence is 11 residues long. V was clipped by 6 bases and J by 11 bases; unmatched bases: 5. Germline CDR1 and CDR2: MNHNS and SASEGT. CDR3 nucleotide sequence: TGTGCCAGCAGCGAGGACAGGGACGCTTTCTTT. This sequence encodes CASSEDRDAFF.

The gene calls are TRBV10-2 and TRBJ2-3; 15 positions agree with TRBD2. Unmatched junction bases numbered 4, after V lost 10 bases and J lost 5 bases. CDR1 and CDR2 from the germline V gene are WSHSY and SAAADI. The CDR3 is 14 residues long. CDR3 coding DNA: TGCGCCACGGGACTAGCGGGGGGTGGAGATACGCAGTATTTT. This translates into CATGLAGGGDTQYF.

This clonotype has just a few counts. The CDR3 coding sequence is TGTGCCAGCAGCCAAGGAGCGGGAGATTCCGAGCAGTACTTC. Protein: CASSQGAGDSEQYF. The chain links TRBV3-1 to TRBJ2-7; 8 bases match TRBD2. CDR3 size: 14 residues. Trimming removed 1 base from V and 6 bases from J; junction bases left unmatched: 5. The germline V gene encodes CDR1 LGHDT and CDR2 YNNKEL (reference sequence).

This clonotype appeared a few times. V usage is TRBV14 and J usage is TRBJ1-1; tentatively, D is TRBD1 (5 bases). CDR1 SGHDN and CDR2 FVKESK come from the germline V gene. V gave up 2 bases and J gave up 2 bases, with 9 bases separating them. The CDR3 is 14 residues long. CDR3 nucleotides: TGTGCCAGCAGCCAATTGGGGGGTAACACTGAAGCTTTCTTT. Encoded protein: CASSQLGGNTEAFF.

J is TRBJ2-5 and V is TRBV7-6; D not resolved. V was clipped by 5 bases and J by 2 bases, with 9 bases between them. Germline CDR1 reads SGHVS; CDR2 reads FNYEAQ. The CDR3 has 13 residues. This CDR3 is CASSAQIQETQYF. CDR3 nucleotides: TGTGCCAGCAGCGCCCAAATACAAGAGACCCAGTACTTC.

The rearrangement uses TRBV6-4 and TRBJ1-5; TRBD1 matches 10 bases. The CDR3 is 16 residues long. The germline gives CDR1 MRHNA, CDR2 SNTAGT. V dropped 2 bases and J dropped 3; count of bases not matched to a gene: 4. This CDR3 is CASSDGTGAYNQPQHF. Written as DNA, the CDR3 is TGTGCCAGCAGTGACGGGACAGGGGCCTACAATCAGCCCCAGCATTTT.

J is TRBJ1-2 and V is TRBV20-1; no definite D call. There are 16 residues in the CDR3. The V gene lost 5 bases and the J gene lost 2 bases, with 21 bases spanning the gap. Germline-derived CDR1 and CDR2 are DFQATT and SNEGSKA (reference sequence). This chain's CDR3 is CSAPGGGGRRNYGYTF. DNA for the CDR3: TGCAGTGCTCCGGGAGGCGGTGGCAGGCGAAACTATGGCTACACCTTC.